Reported below is one TCR beta chain. The antigen remains undetermined. The data are from a study of cytomegalovirus exposure and HLA in healthy donors. Broader study findings: Some V segments, TRBV6-2 and TRBV6-3 among them, were indistinguishable and were therefore excluded.

PCR amplification relied on 60 Vbeta primers (plus 13 Jbeta primers). Produced via immunoSEQ multiplex PCR; TCRdb's table is partial and in-frame only. The sample includes roughly 170,000 clones, about 80% of them seen just once. Donors consisted of healthy bone marrow donors. V shed 0 bases, J shed 4 bases, and the junction held 6 bases outside the gene matches. The CDR3 sequence is 15 residues long. CDR1 SGDLS and CDR2 YYNGEE come from the germline V gene. The genes are TRBV9 and TRBJ2-7; 8 nucleotides line up with TRBD1. Material: PBMCs. The TCR was taken from a man between 18 and 35 years old in good health and CMV-seronegative. In DNA, the CDR3 is TGTGCCAGCAGCGTAGGTGGCAGGGGGCTTTACGAGCAGTACTTC. Translating it yields CASSVGGRGLYEQYF. Drawing the rest from reference TRBV9 and TRBJ2-7, the complete variable domain is DSGVTQTPKHLITATGQRVTLRCSPRSGDLSVYWYQQSLDQGLQFLIQYYNGEERAKGNILERFSAQQFPDLHSELNLSSLELGDSALYFCASSVGGRGLYEQYFGPGTRLTVT.